The clone carrying this TCR beta chain was recorded once. This CDR3 has 15 amino acids. Trimming left V 4 bases short and J 2 bases short, with 14 bases between. From germline, CDR1 is SNHLY and CDR2 FYNNEI. This sample was included in a study of OX40 agonist ivuxolimab in advanced cancers. Study in general: It was ivuxolimab, an agonistic anti-OX40 (CD134) antibody, that patients were treated with.

A history of autoimmune disease or systemic immunosuppression excluded patients. TCRdb's copy holds only in-frame clones and misses some; the assay was immunoSEQ multiplex PCR. The sample contains 13,000 to 15,000 clones, roughly 92% of which appear only once. This clonotype was sampled from an adult with an advanced solid tumor such as melanoma, head and neck, liver or kidney cancer. The V and J genes are TRBV2 and TRBJ2-5, with D hard to call. The specimen comprised CD4+ or CD8+ T cells sorted from blood, sampled in a trial of the OX40 agonist ivuxolimab. CDR3 region: CASSGGPSPQETQYF. The CDR3 DNA is TGTGCCAGCAGTGGCGGACCGTCCCCACAAGAGACCCAGTACTTC.